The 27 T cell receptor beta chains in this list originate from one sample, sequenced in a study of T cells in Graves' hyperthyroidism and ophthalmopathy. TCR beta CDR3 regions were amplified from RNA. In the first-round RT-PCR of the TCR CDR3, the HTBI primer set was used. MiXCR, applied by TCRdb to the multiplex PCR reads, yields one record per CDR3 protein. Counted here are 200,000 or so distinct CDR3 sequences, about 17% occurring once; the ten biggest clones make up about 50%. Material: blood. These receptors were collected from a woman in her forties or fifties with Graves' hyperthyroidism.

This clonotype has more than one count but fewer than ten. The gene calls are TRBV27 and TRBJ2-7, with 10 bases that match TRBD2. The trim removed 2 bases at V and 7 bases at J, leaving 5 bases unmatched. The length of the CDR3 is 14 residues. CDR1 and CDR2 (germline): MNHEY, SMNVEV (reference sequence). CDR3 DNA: TGTGCCAGCAGTTTACTAGCGGGAGACTGGGAGCAGTACTTC. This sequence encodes CASSLLAGDWEQYF.

CDR3 sequence reads: CASSAGTDWHEQYF. The CDR3 coding sequence is TGTGCCAGCAGTGCTGGGACGGATTGGCACGAGCAGTACTTC. The rearrangement links TRBV6-1 to TRBJ2-7; the D call may be TRBD1 or TRBD2 (5 bases each). CDR1 is MNHNS, CDR2 SASEGT, per germline. Trimming took 4 bases from V and 5 from J, leaving 15 bases between them. There are 14 residues in the CDR3.

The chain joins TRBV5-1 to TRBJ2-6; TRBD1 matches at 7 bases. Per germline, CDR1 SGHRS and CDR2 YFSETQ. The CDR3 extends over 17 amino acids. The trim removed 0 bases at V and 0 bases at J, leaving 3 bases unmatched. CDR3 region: CASSLADRTSGANVLTF. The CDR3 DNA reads TGCGCCAGCAGCTTGGCGGACAGGACCTCTGGGGCCAACGTCCTGACTTTC.

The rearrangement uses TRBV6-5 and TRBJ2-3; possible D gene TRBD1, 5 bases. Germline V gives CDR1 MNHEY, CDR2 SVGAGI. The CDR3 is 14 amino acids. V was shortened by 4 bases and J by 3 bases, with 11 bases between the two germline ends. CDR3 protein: CASSWQGGTDTQYF. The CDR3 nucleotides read TGTGCCAGCAGTTGGCAGGGTGGAACAGATACGCAGTATTTT.

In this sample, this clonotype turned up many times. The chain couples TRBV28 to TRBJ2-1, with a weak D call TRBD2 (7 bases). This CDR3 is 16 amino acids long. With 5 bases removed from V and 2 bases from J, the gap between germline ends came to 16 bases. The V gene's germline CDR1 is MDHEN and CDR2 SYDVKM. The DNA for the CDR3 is TGTGCCAGCAGTCTAAGGGGGGGGCTAACCTACAATGAGCAGTTCTTC. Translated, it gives CASSLRGGLTYNEQFF.

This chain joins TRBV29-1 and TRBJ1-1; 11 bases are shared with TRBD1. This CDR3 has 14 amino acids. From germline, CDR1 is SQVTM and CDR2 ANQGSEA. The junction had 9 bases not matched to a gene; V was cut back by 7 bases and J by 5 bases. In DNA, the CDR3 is TGCAGCGGTAAAGGGACAGGGGGAGGGACTGAAGCTTTCTTT. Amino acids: CSGKGTGGGTEAFF.

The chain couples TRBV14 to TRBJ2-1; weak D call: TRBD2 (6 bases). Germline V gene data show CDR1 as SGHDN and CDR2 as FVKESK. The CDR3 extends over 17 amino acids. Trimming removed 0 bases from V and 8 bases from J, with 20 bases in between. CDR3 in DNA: TGTGCCAGCAGCCAAGAGGGGACTTTTCATATGGGCGATGAGCAGTTCTTC. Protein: CASSQEGTFHMGDEQFF.

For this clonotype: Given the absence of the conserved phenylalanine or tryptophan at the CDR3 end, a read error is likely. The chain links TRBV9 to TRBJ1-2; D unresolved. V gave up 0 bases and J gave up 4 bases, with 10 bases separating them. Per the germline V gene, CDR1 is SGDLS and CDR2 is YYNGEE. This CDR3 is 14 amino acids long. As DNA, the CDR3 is TGTGCCAGCAGCGTAGATGTCCTCGCCTATGGCTACACCCTC. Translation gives CASSVDVLAYGYTL.

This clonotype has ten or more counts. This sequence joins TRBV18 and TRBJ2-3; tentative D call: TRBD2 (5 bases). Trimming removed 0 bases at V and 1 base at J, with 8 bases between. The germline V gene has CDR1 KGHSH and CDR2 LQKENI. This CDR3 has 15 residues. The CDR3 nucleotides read TGTGCCAGCTCACCACCGCTGAGGGGCACAGATACGCAGTATTTT. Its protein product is CASSPPLRGTDTQYF.

The CDR3 sequence is CAWSLGTGLRNTEAFF. CDR3 bases: TGTGCCTGGAGCCTCGGGACAGGGCTCAGAAACACTGAAGCTTTCTTT. V usage is TRBV30 and J usage is TRBJ1-1; TRBD1 agrees at 9 bases. The CDR3 runs to 16 residues. Germline CDR1 reads GTSNPN; CDR2 reads SVGIG (reference sequence). The junction had 10 bases not matched to a gene; V was cut back by 3 bases and J by 2 bases.

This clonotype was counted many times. The CDR3 region has the DNA TGTGCCAGCAGCCAAGCGGGGGGACGCACCGGGGAGCTGTTTTTT. This codes for CASSQAGGRTGELFF. The chain uses TRBV3-1 and TRBJ2-2; 7 bases map to TRBD2. V dropped 1 base and J dropped 4; count of bases not matched to a gene: 3. This CDR3 comprises 15 residues. Germline CDR1 and CDR2: LGHDT and YNNKEL (reference sequence).

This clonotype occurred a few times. The CDR3 loop is CATSDPVGGANVLTF. In DNA form, the CDR3 reads TGTGCCACCAGTGACCCGGTCGGTGGGGCCAACGTCCTGACTTTC. This chain links TRBV24-1 with TRBJ2-6; D is ambiguous. This CDR3 is 15 amino acids long. The V gene's germline CDR1 is KGHDR and CDR2 SFDVKD. V lost 4 bases and J lost 3, with 9 bases in between.

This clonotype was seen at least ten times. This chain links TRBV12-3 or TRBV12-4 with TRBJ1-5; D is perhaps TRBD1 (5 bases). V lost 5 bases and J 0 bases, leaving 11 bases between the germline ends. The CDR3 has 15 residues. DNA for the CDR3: TGTGCCAGCAGTGCGGGACGGATTAGCAATCAGCCCCAGCATTTT. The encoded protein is CASSAGRISNQPQHF.

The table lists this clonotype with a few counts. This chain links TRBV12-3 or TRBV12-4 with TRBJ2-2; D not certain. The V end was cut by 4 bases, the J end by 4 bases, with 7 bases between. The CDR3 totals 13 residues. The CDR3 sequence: CASSSGGTGELFF. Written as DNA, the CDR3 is TGTGCCAGCAGTTCCGGCGGCACCGGGGAGCTGTTTTTT.

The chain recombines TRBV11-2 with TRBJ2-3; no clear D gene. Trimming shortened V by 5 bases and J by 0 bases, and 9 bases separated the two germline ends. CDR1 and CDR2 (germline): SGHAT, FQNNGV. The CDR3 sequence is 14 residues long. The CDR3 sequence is CASSQETSTDTQYF. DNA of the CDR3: TGTGCCAGCAGCCAGGAGACTAGCACAGATACGCAGTATTTT.

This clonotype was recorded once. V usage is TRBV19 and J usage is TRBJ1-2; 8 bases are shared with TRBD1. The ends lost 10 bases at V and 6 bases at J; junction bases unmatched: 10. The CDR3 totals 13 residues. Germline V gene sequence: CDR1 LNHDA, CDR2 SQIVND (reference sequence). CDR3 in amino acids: CATTDRVSNGYTF. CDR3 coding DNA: TGTGCCACTACGGACAGGGTTTCGAATGGCTACACCTTC. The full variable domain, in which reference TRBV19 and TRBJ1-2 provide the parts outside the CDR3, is DGGITQSPKYLFRKEGQNVTLSCEQNLNHDAMYWYRQDPGQGLRLIYYSQIVNDFQKGDIAEGYSVSREKKESFPLTVTSAQKNPTAFYLCATTDRVSNGYTFGSGTRLTVV.

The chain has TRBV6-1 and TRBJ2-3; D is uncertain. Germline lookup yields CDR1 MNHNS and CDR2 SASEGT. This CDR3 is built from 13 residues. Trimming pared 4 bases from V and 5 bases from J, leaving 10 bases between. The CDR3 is CASSGARIDTQYF. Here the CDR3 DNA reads TGTGCCAGCAGTGGAGCGCGCATAGATACGCAGTATTTT.

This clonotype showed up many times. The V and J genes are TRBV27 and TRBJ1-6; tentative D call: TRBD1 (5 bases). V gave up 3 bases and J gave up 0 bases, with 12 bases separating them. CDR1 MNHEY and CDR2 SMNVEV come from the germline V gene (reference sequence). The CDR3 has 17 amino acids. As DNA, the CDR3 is TGTGCCAGCAGTTTGTGGGGGAAGAGCTCCTATAATTCACCCCTCCACTTT. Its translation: CASSLWGKSSYNSPLHF.

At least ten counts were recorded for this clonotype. CDR3 loop: CASSPHRGLNTEAFF. The DNA for the CDR3 is TGTGCCAGTAGTCCCCACAGGGGGCTGAACACTGAAGCTTTCTTT. The chain links TRBV19 to TRBJ1-1; TRBD1 agrees at 9 bases. Per germline, CDR1 LNHDA and CDR2 SQIVND (reference sequence). This CDR3 spans 15 amino acids. The junction had 4 bases not matched to a gene; V was cut back by 5 bases and J by 0 bases.

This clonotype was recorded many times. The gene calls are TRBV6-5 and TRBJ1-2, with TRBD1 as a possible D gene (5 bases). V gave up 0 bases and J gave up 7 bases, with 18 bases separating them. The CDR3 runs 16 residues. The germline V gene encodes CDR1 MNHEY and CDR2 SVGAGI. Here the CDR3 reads CASSYSSSTGDLGYTF. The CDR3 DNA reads TGTGCCAGCAGTTACTCGAGTTCCACAGGTGATCTTGGCTACACCTTC.

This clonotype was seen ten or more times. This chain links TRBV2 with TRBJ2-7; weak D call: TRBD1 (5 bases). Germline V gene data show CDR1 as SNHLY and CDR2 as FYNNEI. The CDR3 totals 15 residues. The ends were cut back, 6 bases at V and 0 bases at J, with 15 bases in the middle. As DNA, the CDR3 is TGTGCCAGCAGGGCAGGGCAGGTTAGCTCCTACGAGCAGTACTTC. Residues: CASRAGQVSSYEQYF. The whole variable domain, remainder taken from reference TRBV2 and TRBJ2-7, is EPEVTQTPSHQVTQMGQEVILRCVPISNHLYFYWYRQILGQKVEFLVSFYNNEISEKSEIFDDQFSVERPDGSNFTLKIRSTKLEDSAMYFCASRAGQVSSYEQYFGPGTRLTVT.

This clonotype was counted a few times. The CDR3 coding sequence is TGTGCCAGCAAACCGGGACAGGGAGCGGAGACCCAGTACTTC. Protein: CASKPGQGAETQYF. The rearrangement links TRBV6-1 to TRBJ2-5; 9 positions agree with TRBD1. V gave up 7 bases and J gave up 5 bases; unmatched junction bases: 8. This CDR3 contains 14 residues. Germline lookup yields CDR1 MNHNS and CDR2 SASEGT.

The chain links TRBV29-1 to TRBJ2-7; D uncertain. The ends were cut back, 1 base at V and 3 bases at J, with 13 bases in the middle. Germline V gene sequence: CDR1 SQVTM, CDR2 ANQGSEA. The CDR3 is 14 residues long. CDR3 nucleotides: TGCAGCGTTGAAGGCCTAGAAGCGCACTACGAGCAGTACTTC. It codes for CSVEGLEAHYEQYF.

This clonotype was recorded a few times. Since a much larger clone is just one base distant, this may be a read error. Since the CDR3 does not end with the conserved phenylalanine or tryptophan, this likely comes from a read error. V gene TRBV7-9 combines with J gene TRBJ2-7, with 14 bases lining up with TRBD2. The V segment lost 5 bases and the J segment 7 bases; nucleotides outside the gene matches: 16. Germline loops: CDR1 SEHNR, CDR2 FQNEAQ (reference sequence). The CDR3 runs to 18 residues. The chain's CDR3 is CASSKTSGRALAVEEQYL. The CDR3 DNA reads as TGTGCCAGCAGCAAGACTAGCGGGAGGGCCCTCGCAGTGGAAGAGCAGTACCTC.

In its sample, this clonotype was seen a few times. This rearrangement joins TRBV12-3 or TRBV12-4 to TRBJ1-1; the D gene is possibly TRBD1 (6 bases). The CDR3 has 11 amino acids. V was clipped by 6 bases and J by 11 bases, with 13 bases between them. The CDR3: CASRQQGDAFF. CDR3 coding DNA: TGTGCCAGCAGACAACAGGGAGACGCTTTCTTT.

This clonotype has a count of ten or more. The CDR3 bases are TGTGCCATCGGGGCCAAGCTAGCGGGAGGGACCTACGAGCAGTACTTC. Encoded protein: CAIGAKLAGGTYEQYF. The chain has TRBV10-3 and TRBJ2-7, with 12 bases that match TRBD2. J gave up 2 bases and V 8 bases, and 10 bases lay outside the gene matches. Germline lookup yields CDR1 ENHRY and CDR2 SYGVKD. The CDR3 has 16 residues.

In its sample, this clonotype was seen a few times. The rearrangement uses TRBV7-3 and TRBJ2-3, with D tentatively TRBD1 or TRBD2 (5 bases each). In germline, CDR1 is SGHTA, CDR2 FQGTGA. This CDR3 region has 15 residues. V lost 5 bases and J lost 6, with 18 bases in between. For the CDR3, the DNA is TGTGCCAGCAGCATAGAGGGGCTCGTATTGGATACGCAGTATTTT. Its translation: CASSIEGLVLDTQYF.